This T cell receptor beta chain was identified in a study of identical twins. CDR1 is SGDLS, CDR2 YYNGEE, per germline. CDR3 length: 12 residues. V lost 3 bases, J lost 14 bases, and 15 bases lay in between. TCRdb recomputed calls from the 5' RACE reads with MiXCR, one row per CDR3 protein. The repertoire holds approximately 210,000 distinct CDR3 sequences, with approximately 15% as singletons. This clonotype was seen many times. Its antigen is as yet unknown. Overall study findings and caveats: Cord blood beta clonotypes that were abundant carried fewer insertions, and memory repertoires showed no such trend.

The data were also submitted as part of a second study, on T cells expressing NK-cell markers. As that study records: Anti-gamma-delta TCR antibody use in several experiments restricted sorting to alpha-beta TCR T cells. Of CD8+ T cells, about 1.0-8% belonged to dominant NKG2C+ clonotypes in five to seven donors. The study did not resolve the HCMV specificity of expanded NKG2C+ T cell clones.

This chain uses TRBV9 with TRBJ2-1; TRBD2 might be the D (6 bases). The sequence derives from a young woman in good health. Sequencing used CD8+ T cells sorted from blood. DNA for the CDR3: TGTGCCAGCAGCGACGGGAGCGGTCTGGAGTTCTTC. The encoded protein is CASSDGSGLEFF.